A single sample gave rise to the 28 T cell receptor beta chains below, sequenced in a study of precursors of human CD4 cytotoxic T cells (dated by TCRdb to between 2018 and 2020). Sequencing took place on an Illumina MiSeq. TCRdb ran its own pipeline on the public reads, namely fastp trimming at Q25 and MiXCR clone calling, and kept in-frame beta chains. Every distinct CDR3 protein forms one entry, paired with its most common genes and DNA. Recorded for this sample are over a hundred distinct CDR3 sequences; around 21% of them occurred a single time. The ten largest account for around three quarters of the sample. Bulk UMI-based TCR sequencing was performed on four sorted CD4+ memory subsets (TCM, TEM, IL-7Rhigh TEMRA, IL-7R- TEMRA) to test a precursor-effector relationship among CD4 cytotoxic T cells. Material for sequencing was memory CD4+ T cells from blood (PBMCs). The source of these receptors is a human donor in good health.

This clonotype has only a few counts. The genes are TRBV6-5 and TRBJ1-4; 8 bases line up with TRBD1. The CDR3 spans 13 residues. Germline CDR1 and CDR2: MNHEY and SVGAGI. The V segment lost 6 bases and the J segment 8 bases; nucleotides outside the gene matches: 5. For the CDR3, the DNA is TGTGCCAGCAGCAGGACAGGGAACGAAAAACTGTTTTTT. Amino acids: CASSRTGNEKLFF.

This clonotype is classed as hyperexpanded (1% or more). The chain links TRBV28 to TRBJ2-7, with D tentatively TRBD2 (6 bases). The CDR3 is 19 amino acids. CDR1 is MDHEN and CDR2 is SYDVKM in the germline V gene. V was trimmed by 3 bases and J by 3 bases, leaving 27 bases between them. In nucleotides, the CDR3 is TGTGCCAGCAGTTTTTCCCGGAGGAGGGTACCCCACCTTAGCTACGAGCAGTACTTC. It encodes CASSFSRRRVPHLSYEQYF.

The chain employs TRBV6-5 and TRBJ1-4; 8 nucleotides match TRBD1. The V and J ends lost 6 bases and 9 bases, in that order; junction bases with no gene match: 6. Germline assignment: CDR1 MNHEY and CDR2 SVGAGI. This CDR3 has 13 residues. CDR3 in DNA: TGTGCCAGCAGCAGGACAGGGAACAAAAAACTGTTTTTT. As protein: CASSRTGNKKLFF.

This clonotype is labeled large. V gene TRBV5-1 combines with J gene TRBJ2-2; 10 bases agree with TRBD1. The CDR3 is made up of 16 amino acids. V shed 3 bases, J shed 4 bases, and the junction held 6 bases outside the gene matches. The V gene's germline CDR1 is SGHRS and CDR2 YFSETQ. The CDR3 protein is CASSYTGTGVTGELFF. Here the CDR3 DNA reads TGCGCCAGCAGCTACACCGGGACAGGGGTCACCGGGGAGCTGTTTTTT.

This clonotype occurred once. A read error may be the cause here, since a much bigger clone is one base away. The final CDR3 position lacks the conserved phenylalanine or tryptophan, pointing to a likely read error. The chain uses TRBV6-5 and TRBJ2-5; TRBD2 agrees at 7 bases. There are 14 residues in the CDR3. Germline V gene lookup returns CDR1 MNHEY and CDR2 SVGAGI. The V segment lost 5 bases and the J segment 5 bases; nucleotides outside the gene matches: 8. The CDR3 DNA is TGTGCCAGCAGTAGAGCGGGGATGCAGGAGACCCAGTACTCC. Translating it yields CASSRAGMQETQYS.

In its sample, this clonotype was seen a few times. The DNA of the CDR3 is TGTGCCAGCAGTTACTTCCGAGGGGACCAAGGGGAGACCCAGTACTTC. The encoded protein is CASSYFRGDQGETQYF. J is TRBJ2-5 and V is TRBV6-5; D possibly uses TRBD1 or TRBD2 (5 bases each). V lost 1 base and J 5 bases, leaving 17 bases between the germline ends. The V gene's germline CDR1 is MNHEY and CDR2 SVGAGI. CDR3 length: 16 residues.

The sample holds a few counts of this clonotype. The gene calls are TRBV10-3 and TRBJ2-7; D ambiguous. CDR3 length equals 13 residues. Germline V CDR1 and CDR2: ENHRY, SYGVKD. V lost 2 bases and J 2 bases, leaving 7 bases between the germline ends. In DNA form, the CDR3 reads TGTGCCATCAGTGAGAAGGGCCCCTACGAGCAGTACTTC. Translation gives CAISEKGPYEQYF.

This clonotype was seen a few times. The CDR3 DNA reads as TGTGCCATCAGTGAGTCAGGTGGACAGACAAAAAGGGATACGCAGTATTTT. Translating gives CAISESGGQTKRDTQYF. The V call is TRBV10-3, the J call TRBJ2-3; TRBD1 might be the D (6 bases). Trimming took 0 bases from V and 6 from J, leaving 19 bases between them. The germline V gene has CDR1 ENHRY and CDR2 SYGVKD. The CDR3 is 17 amino acids.

This sequence joins TRBV7-9 and TRBJ2-7; 7 bases line up with TRBD1. The germline V gene encodes CDR1 SEHNR and CDR2 FQNEAQ (reference sequence). The V and J ends lost 3 bases and 5 bases, in that order; junction bases with no gene match: 10. CDR3 size: 15 residues. The DNA of the CDR3 is TGTGCCAGCAGCTTGGACAGGTTTAACCTGCACGAGCAGTACTTC. Its translation is CASSLDRFNLHEQYF.

This clonotype is labeled as large. This chain uses TRBV12-3 or TRBV12-4 with TRBJ2-7, with 7 bases matching TRBD2. V gave up 4 bases and J gave up 3 bases; unmatched junction bases: 6. This CDR3 has 14 amino acids. The CDR3 nucleotides are TGTGCCAGCAGTTGGGCTAGCGGATTCTACGAGCAGTACTTC. This translates into CASSWASGFYEQYF.

The chain carries TRBV21-1 and TRBJ2-3; the table names TRBD1, a call not compared with the DNA. TRBV21-1 is a known pseudogene. The CDR3 loop spans 17 amino acids. The CDR3 reads CASSTQTGLISADTQYF. CDR3 bases: TGTGCCAGCAGCACCCAAACGGGATTGATTAGCGCAGATACGCAGTATTTT.

For this clonotype: Compared with germline, one end of the junction differs, possibly owing to a read error. This chain joins TRBV29-1 and TRBJ1-4; D is possibly TRBD1 (6 bases). CDR1 and CDR2 (germline): SQVTM, ANQGSEA. The CDR3 is made up of 11 amino acids. The CDR3 region is CSVEDLGTTIF. CDR3 bases: TGCAGCGTTGAAGATCTTGGGACAACGATTTTT.

Within the sample, this clonotype is large. The rearrangement joins TRBV5-1 to TRBJ2-6, with unresolved D. The CDR3 contains 17 residues. Trimming took 0 bases from V and 0 from J, leaving 10 bases between them. Looked up from germline, CDR1 is SGHRS and CDR2 is YFSETQ. The CDR3 protein is CASSLASAHSGANVLTF. The CDR3, as DNA: TGCGCCAGCAGCTTGGCGTCAGCGCACTCTGGGGCCAACGTCCTGACTTTC. The entire variable domain, with the rest obtained from reference TRBV5-1 and TRBJ2-6, is as follows: KAGVTQTPRYLIKTRGQQVTLSCSPISGHRSVSWYQQTPGQGLQFLFEYFSETQRNKGNFPGRFSGRQFSNSRSEMNVSTLELGDSALYLCASSLASAHSGANVLTFGAGSRLTVL.

This clonotype is deemed large. CDR3 sequence: CASSQGHGNYEQYF. The CDR3 region has the DNA TGTGCCAGCAGCCAAGGTCACGGGAACTACGAGCAGTACTTC. The rearrangement links TRBV3-1 to TRBJ2-7, with D tentatively TRBD2 (5 bases). CDR1 is LGHDT, CDR2 YNNKEL, per germline (reference sequence). The CDR3 is made up of 14 amino acids. Trimming shortened V by 1 base and J by 3 bases, and 10 bases separated the two germline ends.

By sample share, this clonotype is large (0.1 to 1%). The chain has TRBV12-3 or TRBV12-4 and TRBJ2-5; 7 positions agree with TRBD1. CDR3 length equals 12 residues. Trimming removed 6 bases from V and 7 bases from J; junction bases left unmatched: 5. CDR3 sequence reads: CASSRGSGTQYF. The CDR3 nucleotides read TGTGCCAGCAGCAGGGGGAGCGGGACCCAGTACTTC.

In its sample, this clonotype was seen a few times. The rearrangement uses TRBV18 and TRBJ2-1; D may match TRBD1 or TRBD2 (7 bases each). The germline V gene has CDR1 KGHSH and CDR2 LQKENI. This CDR3 contains 14 residues. The V end lost 1 base, the J end lost 8 bases, and 12 bases lay between the germline ends. In DNA form, the CDR3 reads TGTGCCAGCTCACCACTACAGGGGAGGGATGAGCAGTTCTTC. This codes for CASSPLQGRDEQFF.

This clonotype was counted between two and nine times. The chain joins TRBV13 to TRBJ2-4; D tentatively reads TRBD1 or TRBD2 (5 bases each). V lost 3 bases, J lost 8 bases, and 14 bases lay in between. This CDR3 has 14 amino acids. Germline V gene data show CDR1 as PRHDT and CDR2 as FYEKMQ (reference sequence). The CDR3 bases are TGTGCCAGCAGCTTTGTTGGGGGTGGGGACATTCAGTACTTC. It encodes CASSFVGGGDIQYF.

By frequency in the sample, this clonotype is large. The rearrangement uses TRBV29-1 and TRBJ1-1; D remains unclear. Trimming took off 7 bases at V and 1 base at J, with 13 bases between the two ends. Germline V lookup: CDR1 SQVTM, CDR2 ANQGSEA. This CDR3 region has 13 residues. The chain's CDR3 is CSARPSPNTEAFF. CDR3 DNA: TGCAGCGCCCGCCCAAGCCCGAACACTGAAGCTTTCTTT.

By share, this clonotype counts as large (0.1 to 1%). The V gene is TRBV5-4, the J gene TRBJ2-3; D might be TRBD2 (6 bases). The CDR3 loop spans 13 amino acids. Germline V gives CDR1 SGHNT, CDR2 YYREEE (reference sequence). V was pared by 4 bases and J by 3 bases, with 9 bases between. As DNA, the CDR3 is TGTGCCAGCAGCCAAGGGAGGACAGATACGCAGTATTTT. This encodes CASSQGRTDTQYF.

Within the sample, this clonotype is hyperexpanded. The rearrangement uses TRBV6-5 and TRBJ2-3; D remains ambiguous. The germline CDR1 and CDR2 sequences are MNHEY and SVGAGI. Deletions cut 6 bases from V and 4 bases from J, with 11 bases between. The CDR3 spans 13 residues. CDR3 in amino acids: CASSQVDSDTQYF. The CDR3 coding sequence is TGTGCCAGCAGCCAAGTTGATTCAGATACGCAGTATTTT.

By frequency in the sample, this clonotype is large. The chain couples TRBV12-3 or TRBV12-4 to TRBJ2-7; D gene unclear. CDR3 length: 12 residues. Trimming shortened V by 3 bases and J by 3 bases, and 6 bases separated the two germline ends. CDR3 in DNA: TGTGCCAGCAGTTTGGATCGCTACGAGCAGTACTTC. Translation: CASSLDRYEQYF.

This clonotype has more than one count but fewer than ten. The chain combines TRBV7-9 with TRBJ2-3, with 12 bases fitting TRBD2. Looked up from germline, CDR1 is SEHNR and CDR2 is FQNEAQ (reference sequence). This CDR3 region has 18 residues. V lost 2 bases to trimming and J lost 0 bases; unmatched junction nucleotides: 6. CDR3: CASSLLAGGPGSTDTQYF. The DNA for the CDR3 is TGTGCCAGCAGCTTACTAGCGGGAGGGCCGGGGAGCACAGATACGCAGTATTTT. Based on the CDR3 plus reference TRBV7-9 and TRBJ2-3, the full variable domain is DTGVSQNPRHKITKRGQNVTFRCDPISEHNRLYWYRQTLGQGPEFLTYFQNEAQLEKSRLLSDRFSAERPKGSFSTLEIQRTEQGDSAMYLCASSLLAGGPGSTDTQYFGPGTRLTVL.

In its sample, this clonotype ranks as hyperexpanded. The CDR3, as DNA: TGTGCCATCAGTGAGTCGCAAGGGATCTACGAGCAGTACTTC. It is translated as CAISESQGIYEQYF. The chain employs TRBV10-3 and TRBJ2-7; D is unresolved. Per germline, CDR1 ENHRY and CDR2 SYGVKD. There are 14 residues in the CDR3. Trimming cost V 0 bases and J 3 bases, with 9 bases left between them.

As to this clonotype: This may be a read error: a much more frequent sequence differs by one nucleotide. The J gene is TRBJ2-1, the V gene TRBV15; 7 bases are a match to TRBD2. The CDR3 is 16 residues long. Germline values: CDR1 LNHNV, CDR2 YYDKDF (reference sequence). As DNA, the CDR3 is TGTGCCACCAGCAGACCCGACTGGTACAGCGGGGATGAGCGGTTCTTC. Residues: CATSRPDWYSGDERFF. Full variable domain (rest looked up from reference TRBV15 and TRBJ2-1): DAMVIQNPRYQVTQFGKPVTLSCSQTLNHNVMYWYQQKSSQAPKLLFHYYDKDFNNEADTPDNFQSRRPNTSFCFLDIRSPGLGDTAMYLCATSRPDWYSGDERFFGPGTRLTVL.

Sample share makes this clonotype large (0.1 to 1%). This chain connects TRBV28 to TRBJ2-1; D gene unclear. CDR3 length: 14 residues. Germline V gene sequence: CDR1 MDHEN, CDR2 SYDVKM. V gave up 2 bases and J gave up 4 bases, with 9 bases separating them. As DNA, the CDR3 is TGTGCCAGCAGTTTACCCACAGAGTACAATGAGCAGTTCTTC. It encodes CASSLPTEYNEQFF.

Relative to its sample, this clonotype is large. V and J are TRBV12-5 and TRBJ2-7; 10 bases match TRBD2. CDR1 and CDR2 from the germline V gene are LGHNT and FRNRAP. V was clipped by 1 base and J by 5 bases; unmatched bases: 5. The CDR3 has 15 residues. CDR3: CASGLGSGRYNEQYF. Here the CDR3 DNA reads TGTGCTAGTGGTTTGGGTAGCGGGAGGTACAACGAGCAGTACTTC.

The chain uses TRBV11-3 and TRBJ2-1; D uncertain. The germline V gene has CDR1 SGHNT and CDR2 YENEEA. This CDR3 comprises 17 residues. The ends were cut back, 1 base at V and 0 bases at J, with 13 bases in the middle. The CDR3 sequence is CASSLVGGGSSYNEQFF. CDR3 coding DNA: TGTGCCAGCAGCTTAGTGGGCGGCGGTAGCTCCTACAATGAGCAGTTCTTC.

In regard to this clonotype: One base away lies a much larger clone, so this may be a sequencing read error. The chain combines TRBV6-5 with TRBJ2-5; 7 bases align to TRBD2. V lost 5 bases and J lost 5; bases outside the gene matches: 8. Per the germline V gene, CDR1 is MNHEY and CDR2 is SVGAGI. The CDR3 loop spans 14 amino acids. This chain's CDR3 is CASSKAGMQETQYF. Here the CDR3 DNA reads TGTGCCAGCAGTAAAGCGGGGATGCAGGAGACCCAGTACTTC.